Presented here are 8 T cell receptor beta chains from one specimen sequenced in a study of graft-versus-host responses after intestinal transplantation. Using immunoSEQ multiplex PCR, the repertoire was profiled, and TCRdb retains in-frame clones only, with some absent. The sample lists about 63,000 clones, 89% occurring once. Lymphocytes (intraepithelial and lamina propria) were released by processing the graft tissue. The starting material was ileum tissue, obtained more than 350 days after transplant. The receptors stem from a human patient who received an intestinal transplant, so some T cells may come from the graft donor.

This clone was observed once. Here the CDR3 DNA reads TGTGCCAGCAGCTCGGACAGGAGGCCGTACGAGCAGTACTTC. It encodes CASSSDRRPYEQYF. The chain uses TRBV7-3 and TRBJ2-7, with 7 nucleotides matching TRBD1. V gave up 4 bases and J gave up 4 bases; unmatched junction bases: 7. There are 14 residues in the CDR3. The germline V gene encodes CDR1 SGHTA and CDR2 FQGTGA. Looking up the rest from reference TRBV7-3 and TRBJ2-7 gives the full variable domain: GAGVSQTPSNKVTEKGKYVELRCDPISGHTALYWYRQSLGQGPEFLIYFQGTGAADDSGLPNDRFFAVRPEGSVSTLKIQRTERGDSAVYLCASSSDRRPYEQYFGPGTRLTVT.

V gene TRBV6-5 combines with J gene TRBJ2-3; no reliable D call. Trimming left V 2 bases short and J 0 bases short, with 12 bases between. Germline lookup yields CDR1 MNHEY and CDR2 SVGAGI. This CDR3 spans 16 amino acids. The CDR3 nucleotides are TGTGCCAGCAGTTACCTTGACGGAACTAGCACAGATACGCAGTATTTT. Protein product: CASSYLDGTSTDTQYF.

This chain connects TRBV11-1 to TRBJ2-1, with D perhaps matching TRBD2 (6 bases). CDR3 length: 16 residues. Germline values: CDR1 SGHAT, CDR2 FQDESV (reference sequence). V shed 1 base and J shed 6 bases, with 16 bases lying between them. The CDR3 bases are TGTGCCAGCAGCTTAGAGTTGGCACGCGGGGTCAATGAGCAGTTCTTC. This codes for CASSLELARGVNEQFF.

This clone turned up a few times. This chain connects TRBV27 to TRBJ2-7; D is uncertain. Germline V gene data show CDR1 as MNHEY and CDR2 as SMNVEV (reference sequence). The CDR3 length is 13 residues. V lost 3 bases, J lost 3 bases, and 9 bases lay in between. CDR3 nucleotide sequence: TGTGCCAGCAGTTTGGGTAGGGACTACGAGCAGTACTTC. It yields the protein CASSLGRDYEQYF.

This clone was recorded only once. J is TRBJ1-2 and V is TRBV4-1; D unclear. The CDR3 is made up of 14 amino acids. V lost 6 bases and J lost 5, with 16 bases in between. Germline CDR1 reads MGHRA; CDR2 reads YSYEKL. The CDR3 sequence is CASSRTTGSYGYTF. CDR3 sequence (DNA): TGCGCCAGCAGTCGTACTACCGGGTCGTATGGCTACACCTTC.

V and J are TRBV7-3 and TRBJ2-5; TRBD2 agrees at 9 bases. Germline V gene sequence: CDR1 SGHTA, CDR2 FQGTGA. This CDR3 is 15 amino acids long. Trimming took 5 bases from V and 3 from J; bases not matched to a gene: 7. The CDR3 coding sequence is TGTGCCAGCAGCCTCATAGCGGGGGTTGAAGAGACCCAGTACTTC. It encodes CASSLIAGVEETQYF. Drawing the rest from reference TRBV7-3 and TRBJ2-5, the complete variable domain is GAGVSQTPSNKVTEKGKYVELRCDPISGHTALYWYRQSLGQGPEFLIYFQGTGAADDSGLPNDRFFAVRPEGSVSTLKIQRTERGDSAVYLCASSLIAGVEETQYFGPGTRLLVL.

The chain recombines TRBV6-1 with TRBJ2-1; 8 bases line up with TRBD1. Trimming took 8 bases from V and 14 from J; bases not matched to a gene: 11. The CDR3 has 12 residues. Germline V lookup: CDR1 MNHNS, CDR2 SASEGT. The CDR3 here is CASAQGYRGKFF. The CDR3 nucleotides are TGTGCCAGCGCCCAGGGGTACAGGGGGAAGTTCTTC.

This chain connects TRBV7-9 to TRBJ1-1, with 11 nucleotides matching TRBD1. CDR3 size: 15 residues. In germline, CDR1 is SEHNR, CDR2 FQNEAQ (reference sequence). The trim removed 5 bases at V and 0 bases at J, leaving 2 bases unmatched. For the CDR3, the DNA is TGTGCCAGCAGCCCGGACAGGGGGCTGAACACTGAAGCTTTCTTT. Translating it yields CASSPDRGLNTEAFF.